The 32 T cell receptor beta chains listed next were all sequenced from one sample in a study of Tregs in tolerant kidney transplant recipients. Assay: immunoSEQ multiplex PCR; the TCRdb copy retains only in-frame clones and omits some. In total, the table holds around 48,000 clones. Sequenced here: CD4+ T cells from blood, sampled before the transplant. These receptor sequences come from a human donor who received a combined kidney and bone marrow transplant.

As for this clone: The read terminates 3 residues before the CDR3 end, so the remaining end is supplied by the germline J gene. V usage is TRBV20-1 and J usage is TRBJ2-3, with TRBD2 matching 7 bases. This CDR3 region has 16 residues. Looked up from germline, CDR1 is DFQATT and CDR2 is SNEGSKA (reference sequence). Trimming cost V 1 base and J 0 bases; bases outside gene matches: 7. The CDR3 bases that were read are TGCAGTGCTAGAGGAGGGGCTAGCGGAAGCACAGATACG. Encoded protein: CSARGGASGSTDT. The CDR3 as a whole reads CSARGGASGSTDTQYF.

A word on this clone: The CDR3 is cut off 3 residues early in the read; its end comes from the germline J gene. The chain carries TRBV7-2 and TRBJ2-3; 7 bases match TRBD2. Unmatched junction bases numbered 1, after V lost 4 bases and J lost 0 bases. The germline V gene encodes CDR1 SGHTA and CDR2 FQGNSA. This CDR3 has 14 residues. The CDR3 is CASSYGGSTDTQYF. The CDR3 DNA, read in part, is TGTGCCAGCAGCTACGGGGGGAGCACAGATACG.

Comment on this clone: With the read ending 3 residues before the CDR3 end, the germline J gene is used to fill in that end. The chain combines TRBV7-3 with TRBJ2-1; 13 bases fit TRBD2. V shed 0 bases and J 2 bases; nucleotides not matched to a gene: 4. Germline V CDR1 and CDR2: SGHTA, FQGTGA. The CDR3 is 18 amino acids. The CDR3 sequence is CASSLTGTSGTPYNEQFF. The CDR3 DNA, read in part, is TGTGCCAGCAGCTTAACCGGGACTAGCGGGACCCCCTACAATGAG. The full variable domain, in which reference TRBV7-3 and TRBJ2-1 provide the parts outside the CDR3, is GAGVSQTPSNKVTEKGKYVELRCDPISGHTALYWYRQSLGQGPEFLIYFQGTGAADDSGLPNDRFFAVRPEGSVSTLKIQRTERGDSAVYLCASSLTGTSGTPYNEQFFGPGTRLTVL.

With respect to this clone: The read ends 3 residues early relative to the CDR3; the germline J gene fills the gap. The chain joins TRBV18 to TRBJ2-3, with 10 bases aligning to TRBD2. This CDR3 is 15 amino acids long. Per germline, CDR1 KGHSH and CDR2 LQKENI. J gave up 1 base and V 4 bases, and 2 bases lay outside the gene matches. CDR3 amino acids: CASSRGTSGTDTQYF. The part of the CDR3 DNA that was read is TGTGCCAGCTCACGCGGGACTAGCGGCACAGATACG.

The sequenced part of the CDR3 DNA is TGTGCCAGCACAGGACAGTTGAACACTGAA. Its translation is CASTGQLNTE. The whole CDR3 protein is CASTGQLNTEAFF. This chain uses TRBV18 with TRBJ1-1; weak D call: TRBD1 (6 bases). The CDR3 is cut off 3 residues early in the read; its end comes from the germline J gene. CDR1 and CDR2 (germline): KGHSH, LQKENI. The CDR3 loop spans 13 amino acids. Between the trimmed V and J ends, which lost 8 bases and 0 bases, there was a span of 10 bases.

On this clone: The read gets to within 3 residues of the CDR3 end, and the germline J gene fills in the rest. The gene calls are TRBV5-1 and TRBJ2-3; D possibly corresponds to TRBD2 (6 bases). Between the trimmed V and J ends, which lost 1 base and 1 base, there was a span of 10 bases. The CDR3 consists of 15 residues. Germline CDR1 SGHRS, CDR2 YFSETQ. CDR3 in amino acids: CASSLTGEGTDTQYF. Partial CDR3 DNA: TGCGCCAGCAGCTTGACGGGGGAAGGCACAGATACG.

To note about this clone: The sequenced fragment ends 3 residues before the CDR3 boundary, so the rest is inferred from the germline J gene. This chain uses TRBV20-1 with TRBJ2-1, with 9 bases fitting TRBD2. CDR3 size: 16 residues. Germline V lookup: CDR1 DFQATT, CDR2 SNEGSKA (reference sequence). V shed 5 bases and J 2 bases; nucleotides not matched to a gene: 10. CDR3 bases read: TGCAGTGCTGATCGACTAGCGGAGCCCACCTACAATGAG. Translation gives CSADRLAEPTYNE. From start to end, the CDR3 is CSADRLAEPTYNEQFF.

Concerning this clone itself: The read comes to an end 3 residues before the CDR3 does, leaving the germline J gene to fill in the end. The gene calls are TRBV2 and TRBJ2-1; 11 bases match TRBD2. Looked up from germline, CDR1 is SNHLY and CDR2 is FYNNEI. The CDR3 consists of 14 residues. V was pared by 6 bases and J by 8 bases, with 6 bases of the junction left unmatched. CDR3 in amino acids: CASRIAGGVYEQFF. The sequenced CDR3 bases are TGTGCCAGCAGGATAGCGGGAGGGGTCTATGAG.

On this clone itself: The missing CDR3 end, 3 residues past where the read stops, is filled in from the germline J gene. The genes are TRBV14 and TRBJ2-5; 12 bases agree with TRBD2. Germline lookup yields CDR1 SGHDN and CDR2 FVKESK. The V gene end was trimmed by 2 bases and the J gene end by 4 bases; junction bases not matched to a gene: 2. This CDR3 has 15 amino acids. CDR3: CASSQLAGGTETQYF. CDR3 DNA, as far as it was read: TGTGCCAGCAGCCAACTAGCGGGGGGGACAGAGACC.

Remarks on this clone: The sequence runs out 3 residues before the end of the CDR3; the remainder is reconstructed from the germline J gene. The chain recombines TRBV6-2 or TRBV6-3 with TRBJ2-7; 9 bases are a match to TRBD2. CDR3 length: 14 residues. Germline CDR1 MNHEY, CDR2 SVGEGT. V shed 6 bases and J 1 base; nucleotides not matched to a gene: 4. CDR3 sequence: CASRNSGSSYEQYF. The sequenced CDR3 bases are TGTGCCAGCAGGAATAGCGGGAGTTCCTACGAG.

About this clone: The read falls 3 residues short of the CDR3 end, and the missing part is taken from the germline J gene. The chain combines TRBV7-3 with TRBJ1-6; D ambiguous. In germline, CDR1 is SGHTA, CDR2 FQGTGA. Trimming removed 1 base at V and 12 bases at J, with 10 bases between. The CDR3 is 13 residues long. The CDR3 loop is CASSLNTNLPLHF. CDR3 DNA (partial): TGTGCCAGCAGCTTAAATACGAACTTACCC.

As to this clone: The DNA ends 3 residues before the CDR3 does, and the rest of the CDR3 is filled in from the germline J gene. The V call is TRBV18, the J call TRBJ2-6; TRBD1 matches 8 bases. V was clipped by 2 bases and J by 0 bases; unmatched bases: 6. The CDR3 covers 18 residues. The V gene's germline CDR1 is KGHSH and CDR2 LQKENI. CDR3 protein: CASSPGQGPISGANVLTF. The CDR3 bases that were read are TGTGCCAGCTCACCAGGACAGGGCCCGATCTCTGGGGCCAACGTC.

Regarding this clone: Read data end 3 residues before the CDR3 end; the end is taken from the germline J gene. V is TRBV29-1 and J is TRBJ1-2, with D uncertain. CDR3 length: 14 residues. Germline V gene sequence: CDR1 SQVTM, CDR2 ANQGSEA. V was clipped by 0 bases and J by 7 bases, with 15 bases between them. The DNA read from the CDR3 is TGCAGCGTTGAAGATGGCAAGATTTCTGGTGGC. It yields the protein CSVEDGKISGG. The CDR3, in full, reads CSVEDGKISGGYTF.

This chain's CDR3 is CASSLNGAGLNIQYF. Incomplete CDR3 DNA: TGTGCCAGCAGCTTAAATGGGGCAGGGTTGAACATT. This chain connects TRBV7-2 to TRBJ2-4, with D perhaps TRBD1 (5 bases). The read ends 3 residues shy of where the CDR3 ends; the end is completed using the germline J gene. CDR1 and CDR2 from the germline V gene are SGHTA and FQGNSA. Trimming left V 2 bases short and J 7 bases short, with 15 bases between. There are 15 residues in the CDR3.

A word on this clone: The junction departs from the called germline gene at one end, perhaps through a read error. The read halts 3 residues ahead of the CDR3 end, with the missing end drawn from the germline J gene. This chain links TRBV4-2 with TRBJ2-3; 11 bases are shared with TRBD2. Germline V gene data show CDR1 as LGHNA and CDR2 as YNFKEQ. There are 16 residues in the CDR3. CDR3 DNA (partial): TGCGCCAGCAGCCGACGGGCTAGCGGGAGGACAGATACG. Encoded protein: CASSRRASGRTDT. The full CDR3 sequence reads CASSRRASGRTDTQYF.

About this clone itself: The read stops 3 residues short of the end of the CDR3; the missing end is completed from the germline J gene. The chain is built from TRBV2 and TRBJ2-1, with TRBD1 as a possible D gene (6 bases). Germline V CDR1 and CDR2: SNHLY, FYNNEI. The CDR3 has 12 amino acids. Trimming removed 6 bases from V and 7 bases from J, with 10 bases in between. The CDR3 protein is CASRKQGNEQFF. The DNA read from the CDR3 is TGTGCCAGCAGGAAACAGGGTAATGAG.

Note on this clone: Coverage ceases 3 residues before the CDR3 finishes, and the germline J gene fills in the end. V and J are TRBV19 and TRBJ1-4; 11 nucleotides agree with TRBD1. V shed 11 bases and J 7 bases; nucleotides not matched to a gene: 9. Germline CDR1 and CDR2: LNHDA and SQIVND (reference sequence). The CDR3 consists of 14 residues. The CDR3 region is CASSLGQGVEKLFF. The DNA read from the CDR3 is TGTGCCTCCAGTCTGGGACAGGGGGTTGAAAAA.

The sequenced CDR3 bases are TGCAGTGCTTGGGACAGGGGGCGGAACACTGAA. This encodes CSAWDRGRNTE. The entire CDR3 protein is CSAWDRGRNTEAFF. The rearrangement uses TRBV20-1 and TRBJ1-1; 12 bases line up with TRBD1. The sequenced fragment ends 3 residues before the CDR3 boundary, so the rest is inferred from the germline J gene. Unmatched junction bases numbered 2, after V lost 5 bases and J lost 1 base. The CDR3 totals 14 residues. The germline V gene encodes CDR1 DFQATT and CDR2 SNEGSKA (reference sequence).

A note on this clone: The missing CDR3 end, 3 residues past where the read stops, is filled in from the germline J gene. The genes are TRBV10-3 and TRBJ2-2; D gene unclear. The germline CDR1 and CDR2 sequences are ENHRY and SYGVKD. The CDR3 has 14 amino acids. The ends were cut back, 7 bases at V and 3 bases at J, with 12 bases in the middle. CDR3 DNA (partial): TGTGCCATCAAGGGTACCTGGGACACCGGGGAG. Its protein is CAIKGTWDTGE. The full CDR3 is CAIKGTWDTGELFF.

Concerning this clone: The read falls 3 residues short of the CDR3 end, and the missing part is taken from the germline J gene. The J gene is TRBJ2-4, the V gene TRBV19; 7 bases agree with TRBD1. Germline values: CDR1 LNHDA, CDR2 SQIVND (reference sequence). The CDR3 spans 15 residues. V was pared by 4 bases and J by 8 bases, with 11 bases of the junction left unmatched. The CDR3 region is CASSKTGMVIDIQYF. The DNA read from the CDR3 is TGTGCCAGTAGTAAGACAGGGATGGTTATTGACATT.

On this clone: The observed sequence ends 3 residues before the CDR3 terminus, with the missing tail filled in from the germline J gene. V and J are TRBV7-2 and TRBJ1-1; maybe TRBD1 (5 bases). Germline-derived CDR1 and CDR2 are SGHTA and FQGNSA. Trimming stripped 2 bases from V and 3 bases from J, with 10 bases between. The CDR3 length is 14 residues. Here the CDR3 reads CASSLSARDTEAFF. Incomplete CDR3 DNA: TGTGCCAGCAGCTTAAGCGCCAGGGACACTGAA.

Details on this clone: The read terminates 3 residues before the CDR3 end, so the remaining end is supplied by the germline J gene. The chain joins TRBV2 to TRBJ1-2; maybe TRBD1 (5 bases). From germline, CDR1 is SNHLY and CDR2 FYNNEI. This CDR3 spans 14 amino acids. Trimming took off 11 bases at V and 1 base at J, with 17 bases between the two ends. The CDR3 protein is CACSGELGNYGYTF. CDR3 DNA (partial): TGTGCCTGCTCGGGGGAGTTGGGTAACTATGGC.

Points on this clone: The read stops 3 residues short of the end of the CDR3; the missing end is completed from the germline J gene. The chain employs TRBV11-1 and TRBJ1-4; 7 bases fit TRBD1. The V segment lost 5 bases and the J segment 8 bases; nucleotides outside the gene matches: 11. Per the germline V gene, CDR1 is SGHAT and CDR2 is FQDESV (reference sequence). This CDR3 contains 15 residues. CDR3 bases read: TGTGCCAGCAGCCATCGGGACAGTTTTGCGGAAAAA. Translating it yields CASSHRDSFAEK. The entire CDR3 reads CASSHRDSFAEKLFF.

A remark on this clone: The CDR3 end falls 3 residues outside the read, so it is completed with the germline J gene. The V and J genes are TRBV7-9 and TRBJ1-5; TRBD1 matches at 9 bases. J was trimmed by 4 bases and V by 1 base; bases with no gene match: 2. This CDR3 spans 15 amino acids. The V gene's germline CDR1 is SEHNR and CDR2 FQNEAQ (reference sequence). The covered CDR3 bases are TGTGCCAGCAGCTTAGAGACAGGGGGTAATCAGCCC. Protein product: CASSLETGGNQP. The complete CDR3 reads CASSLETGGNQPQHF.

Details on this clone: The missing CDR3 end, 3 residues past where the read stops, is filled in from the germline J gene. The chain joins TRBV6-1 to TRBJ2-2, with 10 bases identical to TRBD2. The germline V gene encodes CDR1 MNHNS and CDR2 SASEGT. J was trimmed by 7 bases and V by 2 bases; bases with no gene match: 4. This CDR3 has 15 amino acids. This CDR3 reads CASSEISGGDGELFF. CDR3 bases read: TGTGCCAGCAGTGAAATCAGCGGGGGGGACGGGGAG.

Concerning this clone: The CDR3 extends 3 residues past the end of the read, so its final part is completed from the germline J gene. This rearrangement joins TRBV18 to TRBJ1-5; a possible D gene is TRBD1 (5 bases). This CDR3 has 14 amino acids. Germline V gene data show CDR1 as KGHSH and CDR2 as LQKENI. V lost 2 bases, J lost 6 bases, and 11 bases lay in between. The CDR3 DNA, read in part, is TGTGCCAGCTCACCAGTCAGGGAATCTCAGCCC. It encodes CASSPVRESQP. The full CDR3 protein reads CASSPVRESQPQHF.

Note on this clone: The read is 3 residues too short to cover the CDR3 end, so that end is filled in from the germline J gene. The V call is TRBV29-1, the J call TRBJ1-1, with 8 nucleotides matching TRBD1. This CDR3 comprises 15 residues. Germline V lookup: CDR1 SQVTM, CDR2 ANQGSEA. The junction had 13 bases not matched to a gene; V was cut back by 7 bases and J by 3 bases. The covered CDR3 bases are TGCAGCGGGGGACAGGAGGGCTTCTGGGACACTGAA. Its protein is CSGGQEGFWDTE. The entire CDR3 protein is CSGGQEGFWDTEAFF.

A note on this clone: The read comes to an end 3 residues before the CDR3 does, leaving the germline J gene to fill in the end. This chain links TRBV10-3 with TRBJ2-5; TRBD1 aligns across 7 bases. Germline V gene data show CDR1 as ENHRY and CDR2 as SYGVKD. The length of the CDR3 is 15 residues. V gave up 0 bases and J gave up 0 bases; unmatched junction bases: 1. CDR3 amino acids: CAISESTGNQETQYF. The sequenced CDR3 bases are TGTGCCATCAGTGAGTCGACAGGGAACCAAGAGACC.

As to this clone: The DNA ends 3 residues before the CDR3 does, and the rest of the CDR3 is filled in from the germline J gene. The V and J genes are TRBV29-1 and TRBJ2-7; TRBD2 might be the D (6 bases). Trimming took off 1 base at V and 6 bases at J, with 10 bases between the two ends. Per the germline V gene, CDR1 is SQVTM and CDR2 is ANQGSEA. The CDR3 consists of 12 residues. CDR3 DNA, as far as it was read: TGCAGCGTTGAAGGGCTAGCGAGCGAG. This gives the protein CSVEGLASE. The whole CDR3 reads CSVEGLASEQYF.

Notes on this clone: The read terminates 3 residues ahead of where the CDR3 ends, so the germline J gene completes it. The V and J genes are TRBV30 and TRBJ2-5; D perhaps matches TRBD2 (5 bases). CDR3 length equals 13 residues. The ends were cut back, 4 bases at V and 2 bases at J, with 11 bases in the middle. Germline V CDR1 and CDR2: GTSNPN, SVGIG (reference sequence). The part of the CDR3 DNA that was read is TGTGCCTGGACACGGCGGGCTCAAGAGACC. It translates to CAWTRRAQET. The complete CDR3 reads CAWTRRAQETQYF.

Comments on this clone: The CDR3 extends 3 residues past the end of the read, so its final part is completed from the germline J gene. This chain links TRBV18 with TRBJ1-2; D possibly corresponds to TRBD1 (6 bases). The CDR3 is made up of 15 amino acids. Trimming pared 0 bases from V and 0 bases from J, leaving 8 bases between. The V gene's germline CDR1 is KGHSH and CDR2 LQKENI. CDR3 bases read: TGTGCCAGCTCACCACCAAACAGGGCTAACTATGGC. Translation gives CASSPPNRANYG. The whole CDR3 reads CASSPPNRANYGYTF.

CDR3 bases read: TGTGCCAGCAGCTTTCGGGGGACGGGAAACACTGAA. This encodes CASSFRGTGNTE. The whole CDR3 region reads CASSFRGTGNTEAFF. The chain carries TRBV7-2 and TRBJ1-1; D is possibly TRBD1 (5 bases). The CDR3 is cut off 3 residues early in the read; its end comes from the germline J gene. V lost 3 bases to trimming and J lost 2 bases, with 13 bases between them. This CDR3 has 15 amino acids. Germline CDR1 is SGHTA and CDR2 is FQGNSA.